This TCR beta chain came from a study of cytomegalovirus exposure and HLA in healthy donors. 60 Vbeta and 13 Jbeta primers were used in PCR. The data were produced by immunoSEQ multiplex PCR, yet TCRdb's version contains in-frame clones alone and is incomplete. The sample includes about 83,000 clones, roughly four fifths of them seen just once. V gave up 0 bases and J gave up 4 bases, with 8 bases separating them. This CDR3 contains 14 residues. Germline-derived CDR1 and CDR2 are SGHRS and YFSETQ. The chain carries TRBV5-1 and TRBJ1-5, with a possible D match to TRBD1 (5 bases). Sequences were obtained from PBMCs. This clonotype was sampled from a woman aged 25 to 39 in good health and CMV-seronegative. Here the CDR3 DNA reads TGCGCCAGCAGCTTGGACGGGGGAAATCAGCCCCAGCATTTT. It yields the protein CASSLDGGNQPQHF.